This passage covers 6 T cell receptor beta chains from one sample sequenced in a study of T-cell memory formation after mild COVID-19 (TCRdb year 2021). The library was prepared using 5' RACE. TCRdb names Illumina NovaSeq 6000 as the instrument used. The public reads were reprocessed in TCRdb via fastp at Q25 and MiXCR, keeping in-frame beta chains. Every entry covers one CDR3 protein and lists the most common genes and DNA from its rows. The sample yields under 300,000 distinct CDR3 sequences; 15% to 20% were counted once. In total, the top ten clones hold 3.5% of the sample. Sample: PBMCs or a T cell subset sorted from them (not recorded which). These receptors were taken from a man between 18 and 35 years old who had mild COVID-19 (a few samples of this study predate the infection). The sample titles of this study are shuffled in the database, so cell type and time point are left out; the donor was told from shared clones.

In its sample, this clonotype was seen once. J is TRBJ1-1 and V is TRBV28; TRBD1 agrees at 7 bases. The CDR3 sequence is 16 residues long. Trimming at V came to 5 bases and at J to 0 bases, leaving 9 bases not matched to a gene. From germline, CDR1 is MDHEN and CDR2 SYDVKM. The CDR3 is CASSPRDSRMNTEAFF. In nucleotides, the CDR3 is TGTGCCAGCAGTCCACGGGACAGCAGAATGAACACTGAAGCTTTCTTT. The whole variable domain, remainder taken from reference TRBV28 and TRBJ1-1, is DVKVTQSSRYLVKRTGEKVFLECVQDMDHENMFWYRQDPGLGLRLIYFSYDVKMKEKGDIPEGYSVSREKKERFSLILESASTNQTSMYLCASSPRDSRMNTEAFFGQGTRLTVV.

In DNA form, the CDR3 reads TGCAGTGCTATCCGACAGGCGAACACTGAAGCTTTCTTT. Amino acid sequence: CSAIRQANTEAFF. This chain links TRBV20-1 with TRBJ1-1, with D perhaps matching TRBD1 (6 bases). Germline V gene sequence: CDR1 DFQATT, CDR2 SNEGSKA (reference sequence). This CDR3 region has 13 residues. The V end lost 4 bases, the J end lost 1 base, and 10 bases lay between the germline ends.

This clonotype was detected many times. The CDR3 coding sequence is TGTGCCAGCAGCTCCGGACTAGCGGTCACAGATACGCAGTATTTT. Translating gives CASSSGLAVTDTQYF. This chain links TRBV7-2 with TRBJ2-3, with TRBD2 matching over 10 bases. Trimming removed 4 bases from V and 2 bases from J; junction bases left unmatched: 3. The CDR3 has 15 amino acids. CDR1 SGHTA and CDR2 FQGNSA come from the germline V gene.

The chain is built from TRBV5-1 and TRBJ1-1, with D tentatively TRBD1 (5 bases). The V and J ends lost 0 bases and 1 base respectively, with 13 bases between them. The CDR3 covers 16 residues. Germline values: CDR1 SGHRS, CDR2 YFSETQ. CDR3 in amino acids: CASSLEGVRTNTEAFF. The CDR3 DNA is TGCGCCAGCAGCTTGGAAGGGGTGCGGACGAACACTGAAGCTTTCTTT.

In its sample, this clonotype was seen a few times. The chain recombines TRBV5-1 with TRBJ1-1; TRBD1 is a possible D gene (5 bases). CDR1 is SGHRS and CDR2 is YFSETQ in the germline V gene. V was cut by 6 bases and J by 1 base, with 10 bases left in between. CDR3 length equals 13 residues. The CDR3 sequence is CASNGQPNTEAFF. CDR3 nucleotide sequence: TGCGCCAGCAACGGACAACCGAACACTGAAGCTTTCTTT.

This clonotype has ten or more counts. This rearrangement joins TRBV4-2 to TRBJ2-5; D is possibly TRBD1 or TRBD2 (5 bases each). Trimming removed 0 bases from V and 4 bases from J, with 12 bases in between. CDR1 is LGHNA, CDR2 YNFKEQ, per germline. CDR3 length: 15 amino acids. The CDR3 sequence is CASSQDQRGAETQYF. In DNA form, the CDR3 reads TGTGCCAGCAGCCAAGATCAGAGGGGTGCAGAGACCCAGTACTTC.